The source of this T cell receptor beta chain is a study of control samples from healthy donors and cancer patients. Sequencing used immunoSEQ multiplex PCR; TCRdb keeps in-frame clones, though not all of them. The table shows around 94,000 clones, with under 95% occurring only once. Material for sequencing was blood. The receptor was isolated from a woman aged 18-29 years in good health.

The CDR3 DNA reads TGCGCCAGCAGCTTGGATCTGGGTTGGACTGAAGCTTTCTTT. Translated: CASSLDLGWTEAFF. The chain uses TRBV5-1 and TRBJ1-1; D call uncertain. This CDR3 is 14 amino acids long. The germline CDR1 and CDR2 sequences are SGHRS and YFSETQ. Trimming took off 0 bases at V and 5 bases at J, with 11 bases between the two ends. The whole variable domain, remainder taken from reference TRBV5-1 and TRBJ1-1, is KAGVTQTPRYLIKTRGQQVTLSCSPISGHRSVSWYQQTPGQGLQFLFEYFSETQRNKGNFPGRFSGRQFSNSRSEMNVSTLELGDSALYLCASSLDLGWTEAFFGQGTRLTVV.